This T cell receptor beta chain was captured in a study of shared clonotypes between healthy human individuals. Study findings and constraints: Researchers found naive subsets generally carried larger estimated richness than memory subsets. The sharing of 4.5% to 5.5% of naive CD4 clonotypes was seen across a few donors.

Assay used: immunoSEQ multiplex PCR; TCRdb lists only in-frame clones, some missing. The table has about 1 million clones, around four fifths seen once. The CDR3 has 16 amino acids. Germline loops: CDR1 SEHNR, CDR2 FQNEAQ (reference sequence). V shed 5 bases, J shed 0 bases, and the junction held 9 bases outside the gene matches. Note on this clone: Its antigen is not known.

There were no recent acute infections or vaccinations among the donors, who were healthy HIV-negative adults. Sequenced sample: memory CD4+ T cells sorted from blood. Noted subset: CD45RA-negative fraction. This receptor was identified in a young man in good health. The chain carries TRBV7-9 and TRBJ2-7; 8 bases align to TRBD2. CDR3 amino acids: CASSRLSGAISYEQYF. In DNA, the CDR3 is TGTGCCAGCAGCCGCCTTAGCGGGGCAATCTCCTACGAGCAGTACTTC.